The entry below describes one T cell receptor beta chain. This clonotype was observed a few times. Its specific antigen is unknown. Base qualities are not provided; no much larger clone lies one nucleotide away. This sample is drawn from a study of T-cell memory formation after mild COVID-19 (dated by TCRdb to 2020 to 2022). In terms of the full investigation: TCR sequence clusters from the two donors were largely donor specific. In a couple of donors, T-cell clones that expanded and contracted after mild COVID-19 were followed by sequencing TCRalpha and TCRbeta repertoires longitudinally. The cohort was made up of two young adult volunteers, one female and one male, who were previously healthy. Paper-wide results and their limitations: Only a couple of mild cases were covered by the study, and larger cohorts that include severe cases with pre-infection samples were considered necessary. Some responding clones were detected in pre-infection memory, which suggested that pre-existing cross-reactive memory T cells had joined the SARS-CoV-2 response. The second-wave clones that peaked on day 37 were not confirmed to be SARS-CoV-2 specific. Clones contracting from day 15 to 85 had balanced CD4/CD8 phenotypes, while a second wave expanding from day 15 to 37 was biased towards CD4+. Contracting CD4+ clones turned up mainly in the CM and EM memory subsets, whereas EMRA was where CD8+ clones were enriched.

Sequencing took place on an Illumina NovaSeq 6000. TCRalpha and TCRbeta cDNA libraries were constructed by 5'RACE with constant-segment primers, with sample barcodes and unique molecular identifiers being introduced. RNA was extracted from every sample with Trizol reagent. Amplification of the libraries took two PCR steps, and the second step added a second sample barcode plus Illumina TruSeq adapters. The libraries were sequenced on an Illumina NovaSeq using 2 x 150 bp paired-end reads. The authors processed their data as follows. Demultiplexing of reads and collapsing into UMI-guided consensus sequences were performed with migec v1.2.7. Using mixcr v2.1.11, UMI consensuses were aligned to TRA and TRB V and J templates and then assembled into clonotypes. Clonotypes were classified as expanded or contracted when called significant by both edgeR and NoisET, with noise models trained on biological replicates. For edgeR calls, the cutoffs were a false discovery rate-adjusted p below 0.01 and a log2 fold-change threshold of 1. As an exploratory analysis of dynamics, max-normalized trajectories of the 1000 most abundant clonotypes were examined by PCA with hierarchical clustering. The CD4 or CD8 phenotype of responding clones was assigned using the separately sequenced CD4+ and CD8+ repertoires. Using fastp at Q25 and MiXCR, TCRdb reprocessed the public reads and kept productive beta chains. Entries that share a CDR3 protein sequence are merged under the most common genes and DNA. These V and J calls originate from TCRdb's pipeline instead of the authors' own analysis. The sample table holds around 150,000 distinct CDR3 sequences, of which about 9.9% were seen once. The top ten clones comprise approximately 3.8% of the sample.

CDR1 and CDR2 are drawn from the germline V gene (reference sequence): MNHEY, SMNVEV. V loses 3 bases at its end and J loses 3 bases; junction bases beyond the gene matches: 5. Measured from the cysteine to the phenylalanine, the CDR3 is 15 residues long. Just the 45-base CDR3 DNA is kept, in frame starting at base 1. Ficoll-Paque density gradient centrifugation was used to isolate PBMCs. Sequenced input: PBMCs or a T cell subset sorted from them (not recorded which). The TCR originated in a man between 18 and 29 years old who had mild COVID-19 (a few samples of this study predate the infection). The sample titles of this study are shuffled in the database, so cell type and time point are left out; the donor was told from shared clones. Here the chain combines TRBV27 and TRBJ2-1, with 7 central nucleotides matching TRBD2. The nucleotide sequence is TGTGCCAGCAGTTTTGGGAGCGGGGTCTACAATGAGCAGTTCTTC. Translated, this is CASSFGSGVYNEQFF.